These 18 T cell receptor beta chains originate from one sample sequenced in a study of T cells in Graves' hyperthyroidism and ophthalmopathy. TCR beta CDR3 regions were amplified from RNA. Researchers ran a first-round RT-PCR on the TCR CDR3 using the HTBI primer set. From the multiplex PCR reads, TCRdb called clonotypes with MiXCR, one entry per CDR3 protein. The data show 330,000 or so distinct CDR3 sequences, with 15% to 20% seen just once and less than 20% held by the top ten. Input material: blood. The receptor set was obtained from a woman in her thirties or forties with Graves' ophthalmopathy.

The sample holds many counts of this clonotype. The chain has TRBV28 and TRBJ1-1, with a tentative D call TRBD1 (6 bases). From germline, CDR1 is MDHEN and CDR2 SYDVKM. The CDR3 is made up of 15 amino acids. The V end lost 3 bases, the J end lost 1 base, and 12 bases lay between the germline ends. In DNA, the CDR3 is TGTGCCAGCAGTTTTAAGGGGGGCTCGAACACTGAAGCTTTCTTT. Translation: CASSFKGGSNTEAFF.

The chain links TRBV20-1 to TRBJ2-7; 7 bases are shared with TRBD2. This CDR3 has 16 amino acids. Trimming removed 6 bases from V and 0 bases from J; junction bases left unmatched: 14. The V gene's germline CDR1 is DFQATT and CDR2 SNEGSKA (reference sequence). The CDR3 DNA is TGCAGTGCCCCTGAACTAGCGACTGGGTTCTCCTACGAGCAGTACTTC. Protein sequence: CSAPELATGFSYEQYF.

This clonotype was counted at least ten times. The DNA for the CDR3 is TGTGCCAGCAGCGTAGGTGCGGATTCTGGGGCCAACGTCCTGACTTTC. It specifies CASSVGADSGANVLTF. The chain carries TRBV9 and TRBJ2-6; D call uncertain. The germline gives CDR1 SGDLS, CDR2 YYNGEE. This CDR3 contains 16 residues. Trimming pared 0 bases from V and 1 base from J, leaving 8 bases between.

This clonotype was observed many times. This chain's CDR3 is CASSQDRWGNTEAFF. DNA for the CDR3: TGCGCCAGCAGCCAAGATCGTTGGGGGAACACTGAAGCTTTCTTT. The chain carries TRBV4-1 and TRBJ1-1, with D unclear. The V end was cut by 0 bases, the J end by 1 base, with 9 bases between. This CDR3 comprises 15 residues. Germline V gene lookup returns CDR1 MGHRA and CDR2 YSYEKL.

The V and J genes are TRBV27 and TRBJ2-5; the match to TRBD2 covers 9 bases. J gave up 5 bases and V 4 bases, and 11 bases lay outside the gene matches. Germline CDR1 MNHEY, CDR2 SMNVEV (reference sequence). The CDR3 extends over 16 amino acids. The CDR3 spells CASSYYSGGLHETQYF. CDR3 DNA sequence: TGTGCCAGCAGTTACTATAGCGGGGGATTACACGAGACCCAGTACTTC.

This clonotype was detected many times. The genes are TRBV30 and TRBJ1-2, with 7 bases fitting TRBD1. With V trimmed by 5 bases and J by 3 bases, 6 bases remained unmatched. The CDR3 spans 13 residues. Germline lookup yields CDR1 GTSNPN and CDR2 SVGIG (reference sequence). The CDR3 region is CAWETGLDYGYTF. CDR3 nucleotides: TGTGCCTGGGAGACAGGGCTTGACTATGGCTACACCTTC.

This clonotype was observed many times. CDR3 in DNA: TGTGCCAGTAGATCAGGGTCTTATAGCAATCAGCCCCAGCATTTT. Residues: CASRSGSYSNQPQHF. This chain joins TRBV19 and TRBJ1-5; possible D gene TRBD1, 5 bases. V was clipped by 6 bases and J by 0 bases, with 12 bases between them. CDR1 is LNHDA and CDR2 is SQIVND in the germline V gene (reference sequence). The CDR3 length is 15 residues.

As regards this clonotype: With a much larger clone just one base away, this may be a read error. The V call is TRBV6-1, the J call TRBJ2-5; no reliable D call. Per the germline V gene, CDR1 is MNHNS and CDR2 is SASEGT. This CDR3 region has 11 residues. The V end lost 9 bases, the J end lost 4 bases, and 9 bases lay between the germline ends. CDR3 nucleotide sequence: TGTGCCAGGTATCATGGAGAGACCCAGTACTTC. Protein product: CARYHGETQYF.

This clonotype was recorded many times. The rearrangement joins TRBV7-2 to TRBJ2-5; perhaps D is TRBD1 or TRBD2 (5 bases each). The CDR3 contains 15 residues. CDR1 is SGHTA, CDR2 FQGNSA, per germline. Trimming took off 3 bases at V and 7 bases at J, with 18 bases between the two ends. For the CDR3, the DNA is TGTGCCAGCAGCTTCGACCGGGGCAAAGGTGTGACCCAGTACTTC. Its protein is CASSFDRGKGVTQYF.

This clonotype occurred many times. V usage is TRBV7-2 and J usage is TRBJ2-5, with D unclear. The V and J ends lost 1 base and 0 bases respectively, with 9 bases between them. The CDR3 is 15 residues long. CDR1 is SGHTA, CDR2 FQGNSA, per germline. The CDR3 is CASSLVGQNQETQYF. The CDR3 DNA is TGTGCCAGCAGCTTAGTTGGTCAGAACCAAGAGACCCAGTACTTC.

The chain recombines TRBV12-3 or TRBV12-4 with TRBJ2-7; D possibly matches TRBD1 or TRBD2 (7 bases each). The CDR3 sequence is 14 residues long. Trimming cost V 7 bases and J 5 bases, with 18 bases left between them. The chain's CDR3 is CASKRQGGGHEQYF. CDR3 sequence (DNA): TGTGCCAGCAAAAGACAGGGAGGGGGCCACGAGCAGTACTTC.

This chain uses TRBV5-1 with TRBJ2-7; no firm D call. The V gene's germline CDR1 is SGHRS and CDR2 YFSETQ. Trimming cost V 4 bases and J 2 bases, with 7 bases left between them. The CDR3 is 12 amino acids. CDR3 in amino acids: CASSPDTYEQYF. CDR3 bases: TGCGCCAGCAGCCCTGACACCTACGAGCAGTACTTC.

This clonotype was counted many times. The V and J genes are TRBV5-6 and TRBJ1-5; D possibly corresponds to TRBD1 (6 bases). This CDR3 has 15 amino acids. The germline V gene has CDR1 SGHDT and CDR2 YYEEEE. V was pared by 0 bases and J by 7 bases, with 14 bases between. CDR3 nucleotides: TGTGCCAGCAGCTTGGCCGGGGAGGGGGTACAGCCCCAGCATTTT. Protein product: CASSLAGEGVQPQHF.

The chain has TRBV6-2 or TRBV6-3 and TRBJ1-5, with D uncertain. This CDR3 has 13 amino acids. The V gene lost 6 bases and the J gene lost 9 bases, with 15 bases spanning the gap. Germline CDR1 and CDR2: MNHEY and SVGEGT. The CDR3 DNA follows: TGTGCCAGCAGCCCTTGGAAGGATGCGCCCCAGCATTTT. This encodes CASSPWKDAPQHF.

This clonotype occurred many times. This chain links TRBV12-3 or TRBV12-4 with TRBJ2-2, with 7 nucleotides matching TRBD2. CDR3 length equals 16 residues. Trimming cost V 4 bases and J 5 bases; bases outside gene matches: 10. The CDR3 nucleotides are TGTGCCAGCAGTTGGACTAGTGTTTTCTTGACCGGGGAGCTGTTTTTT. The encoded protein is CASSWTSVFLTGELFF.

The chain recombines TRBV7-2 with TRBJ2-5, with D tentatively TRBD1 or TRBD2 (5 bases each). The CDR3 spans 13 residues. The germline CDR1 and CDR2 sequences are SGHTA and FQGNSA. V gave up 5 bases and J gave up 3 bases, with 10 bases separating them. The CDR3 here is CASSKGTKETQYF. DNA for the CDR3: TGTGCCAGCAGCAAGGGGACCAAAGAGACCCAGTACTTC. Drawing the rest from reference TRBV7-2 and TRBJ2-5, the complete variable domain is GAGVSQSPSNKVTEKGKDVELRCDPISGHTALYWYRQSLGQGLEFLIYFQGNSAPDKSGLPSDRFSAERTGGSVSTLTIQRTQQEDSAVYLCASSKGTKETQYFGPGTRLLVL.

This clonotype was recorded at least ten times. The chain combines TRBV20-1 with TRBJ2-7; TRBD1 matches at 9 bases. The length of the CDR3 is 14 residues. The germline CDR1 and CDR2 sequences are DFQATT and SNEGSKA (reference sequence). V lost 5 bases, J lost 6 bases, and 11 bases stayed unmatched. This CDR3 reads CSAGMTGGGGEQYF. CDR3 DNA: TGCAGTGCTGGCATGACAGGGGGTGGGGGCGAGCAGTACTTC.

The chain couples TRBV5-1 to TRBJ1-1; tentatively, D is TRBD1 (6 bases). The CDR3 extends over 14 amino acids. Germline V gives CDR1 SGHRS, CDR2 YFSETQ. The V end was cut by 5 bases, the J end by 1 base, with 12 bases between. The CDR3 DNA follows: TGCGCCAGCAGTTCAGGGGTCGGGAACACTGAAGCTTTCTTT. Its protein is CASSSGVGNTEAFF.